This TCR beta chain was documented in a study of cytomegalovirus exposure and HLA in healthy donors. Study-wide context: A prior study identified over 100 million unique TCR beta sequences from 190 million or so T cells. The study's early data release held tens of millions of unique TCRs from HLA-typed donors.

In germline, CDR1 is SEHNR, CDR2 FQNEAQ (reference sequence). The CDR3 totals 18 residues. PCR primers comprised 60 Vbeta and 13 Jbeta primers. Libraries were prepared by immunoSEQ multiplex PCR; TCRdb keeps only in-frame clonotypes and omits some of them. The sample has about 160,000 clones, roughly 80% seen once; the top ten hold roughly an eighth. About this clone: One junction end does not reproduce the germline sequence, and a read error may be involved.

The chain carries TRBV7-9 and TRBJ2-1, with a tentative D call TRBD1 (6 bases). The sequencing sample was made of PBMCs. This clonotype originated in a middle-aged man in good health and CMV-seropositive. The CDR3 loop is CSSRSGPVGAGSYNEQFF. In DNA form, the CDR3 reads TGTTCCAGCAGATCAGGGCCAGTGGGGGCGGGCTCCTACAATGAGCAGTTCTTC.